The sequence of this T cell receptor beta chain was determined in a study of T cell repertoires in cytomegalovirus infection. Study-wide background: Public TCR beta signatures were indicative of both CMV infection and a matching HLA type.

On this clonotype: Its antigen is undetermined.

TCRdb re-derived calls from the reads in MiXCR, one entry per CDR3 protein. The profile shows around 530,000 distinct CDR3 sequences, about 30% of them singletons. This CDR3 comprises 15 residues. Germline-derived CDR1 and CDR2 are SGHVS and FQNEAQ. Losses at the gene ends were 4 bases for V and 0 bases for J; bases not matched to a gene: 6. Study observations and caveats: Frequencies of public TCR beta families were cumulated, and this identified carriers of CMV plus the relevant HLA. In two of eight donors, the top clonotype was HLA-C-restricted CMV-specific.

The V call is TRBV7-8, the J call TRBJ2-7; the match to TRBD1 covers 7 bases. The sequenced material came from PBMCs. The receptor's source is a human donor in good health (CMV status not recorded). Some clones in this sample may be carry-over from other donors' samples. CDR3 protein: CASSYLQGYSYEQYF. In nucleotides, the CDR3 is TGTGCCAGCAGCTACTTACAGGGGTACTCCTACGAGCAGTACTTC.